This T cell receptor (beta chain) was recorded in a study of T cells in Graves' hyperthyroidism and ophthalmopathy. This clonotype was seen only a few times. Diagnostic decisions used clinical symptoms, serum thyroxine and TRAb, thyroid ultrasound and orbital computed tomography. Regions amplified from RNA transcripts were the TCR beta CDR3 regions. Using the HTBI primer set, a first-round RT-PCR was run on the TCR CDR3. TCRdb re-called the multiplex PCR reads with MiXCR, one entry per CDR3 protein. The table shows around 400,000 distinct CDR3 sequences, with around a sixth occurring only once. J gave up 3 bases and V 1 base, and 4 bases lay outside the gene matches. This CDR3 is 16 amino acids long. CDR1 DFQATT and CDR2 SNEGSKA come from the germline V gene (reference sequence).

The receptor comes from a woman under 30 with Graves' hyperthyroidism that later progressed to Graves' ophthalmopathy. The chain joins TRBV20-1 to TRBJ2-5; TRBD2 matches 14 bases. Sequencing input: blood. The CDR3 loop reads CSARGGTSGSKETQYF. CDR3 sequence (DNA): TGCAGTGCTAGAGGCGGGACTAGCGGGAGTAAAGAGACCCAGTACTTC.